This TCR beta chain was profiled in a study of cytotoxic CD8 clonotypes in ibrutinib-treated CLL. Study at large: Partial responses totalled approximately 25 and complete responses 2; after median about 67 months, approximately 15 remained remitted and about 12 progressed. The samples contained a few hundred thousand productive templates on average. They also contained an average of roughly 90,000 productive rearrangements.

A few counts support this clone. T cells were sequenced at a targeted depth of 1 in 200,000 to 1 in 1 million. The method was immunoSEQ multiplex PCR; TCRdb's version includes in-frame clones alone and lacks a portion of them. The sample has fewer than 35,000 clones, about 70% seen once. Germline-derived CDR1 and CDR2 are MDHEN and SYDVKM. V was cut by 3 bases and J by 5 bases, with 17 bases left in between. The CDR3 runs to 15 residues. Material: PBMCs, obtained before ibrutinib treatment. The clonotype comes from a human donor with chronic lymphocytic leukemia. The chain employs TRBV28 and TRBJ2-7, with D perhaps TRBD2 (5 bases). CDR3 nucleotide sequence: TGTGCCAGCAGTTTTAGAGGGCGTAGTTCCAACGAGCAGTACTTC. This codes for CASSFRGRSSNEQYF.